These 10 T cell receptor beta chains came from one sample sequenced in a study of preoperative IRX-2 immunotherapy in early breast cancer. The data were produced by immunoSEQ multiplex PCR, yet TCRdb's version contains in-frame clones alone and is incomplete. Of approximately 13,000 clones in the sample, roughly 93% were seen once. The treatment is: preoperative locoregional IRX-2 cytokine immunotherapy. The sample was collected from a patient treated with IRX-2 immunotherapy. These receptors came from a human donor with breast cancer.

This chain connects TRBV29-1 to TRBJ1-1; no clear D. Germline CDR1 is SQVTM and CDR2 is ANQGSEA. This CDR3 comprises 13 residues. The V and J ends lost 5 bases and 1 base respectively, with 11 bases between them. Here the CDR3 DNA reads TGCAGCGTTTATCTAACGAGGAACACTGAAGCTTTCTTT. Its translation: CSVYLTRNTEAFF.

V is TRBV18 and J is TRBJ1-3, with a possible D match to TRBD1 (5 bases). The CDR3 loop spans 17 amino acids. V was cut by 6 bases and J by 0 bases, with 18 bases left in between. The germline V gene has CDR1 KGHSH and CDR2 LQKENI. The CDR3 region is CASSPWRGTHSGNTIYF. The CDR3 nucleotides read TGTGCCAGCTCCCCATGGAGGGGTACACACTCTGGAAACACCATATATTTT.

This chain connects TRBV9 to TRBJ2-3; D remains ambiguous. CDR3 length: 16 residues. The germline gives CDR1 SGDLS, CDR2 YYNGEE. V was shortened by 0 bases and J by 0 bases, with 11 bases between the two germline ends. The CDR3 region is CASSVDAAPSTDTQYF. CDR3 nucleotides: TGTGCCAGCAGCGTAGATGCAGCCCCTAGCACAGATACGCAGTATTTT.

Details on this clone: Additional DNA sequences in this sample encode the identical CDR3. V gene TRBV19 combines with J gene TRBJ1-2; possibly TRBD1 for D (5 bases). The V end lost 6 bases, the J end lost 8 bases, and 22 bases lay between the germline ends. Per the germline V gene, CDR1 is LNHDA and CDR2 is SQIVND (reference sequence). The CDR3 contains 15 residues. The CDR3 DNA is TGTGCCAGTAGGGCCGCAACGGGACCGGTCTTAGGCTACACCTTC. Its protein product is CASRAATGPVLGYTF.

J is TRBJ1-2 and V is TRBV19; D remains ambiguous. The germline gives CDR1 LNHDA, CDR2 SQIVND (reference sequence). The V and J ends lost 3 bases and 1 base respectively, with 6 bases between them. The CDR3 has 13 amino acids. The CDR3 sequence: CASSMGLNYGYTF. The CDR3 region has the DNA TGTGCCAGTAGTATGGGCCTTAACTATGGCTACACCTTC.

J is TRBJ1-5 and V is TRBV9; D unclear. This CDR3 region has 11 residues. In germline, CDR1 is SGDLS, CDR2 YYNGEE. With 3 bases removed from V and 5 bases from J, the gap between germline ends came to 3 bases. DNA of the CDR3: TGTGCCAGCAGCGGGCATCAGCCCCAGCATTTT. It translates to CASSGHQPQHF.

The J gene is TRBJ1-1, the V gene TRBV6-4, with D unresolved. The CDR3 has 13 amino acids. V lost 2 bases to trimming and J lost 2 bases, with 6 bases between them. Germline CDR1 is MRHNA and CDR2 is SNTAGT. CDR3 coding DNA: TGTGCCAGCAGTGACCAACCTAACACTGAAGCTTTCTTT. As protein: CASSDQPNTEAFF.

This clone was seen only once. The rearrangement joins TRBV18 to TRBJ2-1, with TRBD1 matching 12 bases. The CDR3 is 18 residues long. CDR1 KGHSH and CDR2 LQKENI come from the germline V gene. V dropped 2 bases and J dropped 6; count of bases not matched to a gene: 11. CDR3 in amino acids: CASSPRAPGQGASNEQFF. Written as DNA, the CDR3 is TGTGCCAGCTCACCAAGGGCGCCGGGACAGGGGGCCTCCAATGAGCAGTTCTTC. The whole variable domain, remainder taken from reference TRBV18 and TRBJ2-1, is NAGVMQNPRHLVRRRGQEARLRCSPMKGHSHVYWYRQLPEEGLKFMVYLQKENIIDESGMPKERFSAEFPKEGPSILRIQQVVRGDSAAYFCASSPRAPGQGASNEQFFGPGTRLTVL.

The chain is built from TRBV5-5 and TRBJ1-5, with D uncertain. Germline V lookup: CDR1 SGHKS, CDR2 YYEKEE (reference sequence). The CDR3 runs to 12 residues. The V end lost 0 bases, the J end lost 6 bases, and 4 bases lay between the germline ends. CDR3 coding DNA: TGTGCCAGCAGCTTGGATAGTCAGCCCCAGCATTTT. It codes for CASSLDSQPQHF.

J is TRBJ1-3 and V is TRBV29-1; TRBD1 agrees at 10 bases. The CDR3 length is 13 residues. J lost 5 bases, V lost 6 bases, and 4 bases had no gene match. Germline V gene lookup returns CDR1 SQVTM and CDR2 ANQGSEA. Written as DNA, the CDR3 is TGCAGCGTGCGGGACAGGGGCAGAAACACCATATATTTT. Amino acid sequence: CSVRDRGRNTIYF. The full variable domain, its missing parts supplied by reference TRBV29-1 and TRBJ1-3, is SAVISQKPSRDICQRGTSLTIQCQVDSQVTMMFWYRQQPGQSLTLIATANQGSEATYESGFVIDKFPISRPNLTFSTLTVSNMSPEDSSIYLCSVRDRGRNTIYFGEGSWLTVV.